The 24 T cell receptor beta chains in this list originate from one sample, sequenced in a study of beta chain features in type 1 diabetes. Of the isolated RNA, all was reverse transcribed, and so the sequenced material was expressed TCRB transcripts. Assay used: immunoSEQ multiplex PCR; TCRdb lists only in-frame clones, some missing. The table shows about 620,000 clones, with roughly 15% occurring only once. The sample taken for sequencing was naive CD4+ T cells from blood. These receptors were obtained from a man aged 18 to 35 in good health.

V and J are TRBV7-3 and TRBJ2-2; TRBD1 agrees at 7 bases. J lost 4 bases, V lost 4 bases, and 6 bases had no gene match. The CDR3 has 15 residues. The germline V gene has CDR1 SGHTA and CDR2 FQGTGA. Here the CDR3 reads CASSSTGLGTGELFF. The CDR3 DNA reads TGTGCCAGCAGCTCGACAGGGCTGGGCACCGGGGAGCTGTTTTTT.

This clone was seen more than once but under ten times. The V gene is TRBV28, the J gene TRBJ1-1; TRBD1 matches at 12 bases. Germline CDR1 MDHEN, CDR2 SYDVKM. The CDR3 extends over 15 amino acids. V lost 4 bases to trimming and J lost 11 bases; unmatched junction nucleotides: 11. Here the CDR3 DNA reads TGTGCCAGCAGTTCCAGGGGACAGGGGGCGATTCGGGCTTTCTTT. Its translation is CASSSRGQGAIRAFF.

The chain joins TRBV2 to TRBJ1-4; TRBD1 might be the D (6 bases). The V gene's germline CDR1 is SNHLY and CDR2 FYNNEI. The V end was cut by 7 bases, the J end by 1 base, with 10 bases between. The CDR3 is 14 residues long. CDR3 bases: TGTGCCAGCATCAGGGGAGGAACTAATGAAAAACTGTTTTTT. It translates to CASIRGGTNEKLFF.

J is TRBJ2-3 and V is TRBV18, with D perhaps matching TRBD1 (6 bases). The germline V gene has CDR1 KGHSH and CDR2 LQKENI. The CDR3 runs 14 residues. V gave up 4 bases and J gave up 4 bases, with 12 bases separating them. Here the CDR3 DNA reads TGTGCCAGCTCACTGCAGGGGCAGGCAGATACGCAGTATTTT. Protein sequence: CASSLQGQADTQYF.

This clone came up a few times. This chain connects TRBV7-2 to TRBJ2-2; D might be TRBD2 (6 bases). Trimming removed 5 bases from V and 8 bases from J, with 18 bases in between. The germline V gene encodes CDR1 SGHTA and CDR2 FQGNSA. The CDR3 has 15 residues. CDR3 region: CASSTRAGTAGELFF. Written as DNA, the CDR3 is TGTGCCAGCAGCACTCGTGCGGGAACAGCGGGGGAGCTGTTTTTT.

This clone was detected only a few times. The CDR3 coding sequence is TGCGCCAGCAGCTTGGACGGGACAGGGTCGGCAGATACGCAGTATTTT. It codes for CASSLDGTGSADTQYF. V and J are TRBV5-1 and TRBJ2-3, with 9 bases fitting TRBD1. The CDR3 contains 16 residues. V shed 0 bases, J shed 4 bases, and the junction held 6 bases outside the gene matches. Germline CDR1 reads SGHRS; CDR2 reads YFSETQ.

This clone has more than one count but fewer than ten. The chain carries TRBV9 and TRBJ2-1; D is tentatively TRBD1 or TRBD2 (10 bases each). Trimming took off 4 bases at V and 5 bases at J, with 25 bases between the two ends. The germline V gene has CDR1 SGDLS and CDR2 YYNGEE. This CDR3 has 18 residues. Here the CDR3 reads CASSTDRGLAGVNNEQFF. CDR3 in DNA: TGTGCCAGCAGCACAGACAGGGGGCTAGCGGGAGTCAACAATGAGCAGTTCTTC.

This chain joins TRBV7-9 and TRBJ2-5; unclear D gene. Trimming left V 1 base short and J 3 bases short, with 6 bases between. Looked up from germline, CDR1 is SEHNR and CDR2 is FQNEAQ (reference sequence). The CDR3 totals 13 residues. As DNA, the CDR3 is TGTGCCAGCAGCTTAGGTCCGAAAGAGACCCAGTACTTC. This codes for CASSLGPKETQYF.

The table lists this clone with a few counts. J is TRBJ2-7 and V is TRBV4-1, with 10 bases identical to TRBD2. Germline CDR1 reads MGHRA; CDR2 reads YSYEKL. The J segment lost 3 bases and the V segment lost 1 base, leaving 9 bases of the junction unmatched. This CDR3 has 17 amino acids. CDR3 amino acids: CASSQGTSGRPNYEQYF. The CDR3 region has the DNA TGCGCCAGCAGCCAAGGGACTAGCGGAAGACCAAACTACGAGCAGTACTTC.

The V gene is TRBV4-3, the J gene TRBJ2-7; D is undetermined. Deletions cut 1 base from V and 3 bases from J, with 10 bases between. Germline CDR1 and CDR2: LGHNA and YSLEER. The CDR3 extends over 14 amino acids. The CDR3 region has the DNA TGCGCCAGCAGCCAAGTTGGGGATCTCTACGAGCAGTACTTC. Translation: CASSQVGDLYEQYF.

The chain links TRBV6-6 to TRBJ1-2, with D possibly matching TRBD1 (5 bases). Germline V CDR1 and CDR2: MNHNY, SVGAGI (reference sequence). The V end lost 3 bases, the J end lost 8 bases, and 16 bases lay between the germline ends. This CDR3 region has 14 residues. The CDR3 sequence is CASSYSTGVKGYTF. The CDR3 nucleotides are TGTGCCAGCAGTTATTCCACAGGCGTGAAAGGCTACACCTTC.

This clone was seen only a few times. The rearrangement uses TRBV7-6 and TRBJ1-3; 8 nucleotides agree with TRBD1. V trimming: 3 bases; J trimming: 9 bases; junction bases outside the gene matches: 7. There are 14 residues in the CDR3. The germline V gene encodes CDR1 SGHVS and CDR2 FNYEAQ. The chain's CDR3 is CASSLDRVGGTIYF. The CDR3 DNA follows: TGTGCCAGCAGCTTGGACAGGGTTGGCGGCACCATATATTTT.

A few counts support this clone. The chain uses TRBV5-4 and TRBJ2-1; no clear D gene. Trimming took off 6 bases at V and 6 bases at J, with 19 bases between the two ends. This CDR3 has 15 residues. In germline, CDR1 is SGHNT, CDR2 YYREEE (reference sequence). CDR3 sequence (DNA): TGTGCCAGCACCGGCTTGACGACCCAAGGCAATGAGCAGTTCTTC. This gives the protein CASTGLTTQGNEQFF.

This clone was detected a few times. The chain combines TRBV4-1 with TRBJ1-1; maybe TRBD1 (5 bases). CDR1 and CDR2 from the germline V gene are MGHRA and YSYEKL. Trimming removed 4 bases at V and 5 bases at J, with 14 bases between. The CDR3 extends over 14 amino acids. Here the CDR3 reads CASSLQIPGTEAFF. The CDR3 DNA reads TGCGCCAGCAGCCTTCAGATCCCAGGGACTGAAGCTTTCTTT.

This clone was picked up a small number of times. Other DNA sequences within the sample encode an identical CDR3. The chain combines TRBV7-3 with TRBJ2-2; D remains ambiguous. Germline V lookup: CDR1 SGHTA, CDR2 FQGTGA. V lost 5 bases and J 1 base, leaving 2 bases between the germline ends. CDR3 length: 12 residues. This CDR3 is CASSRNTGELFF. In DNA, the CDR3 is TGTGCCAGCAGCCGGAACACCGGGGAGCTGTTTTTT. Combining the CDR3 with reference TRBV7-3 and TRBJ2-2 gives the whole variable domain GAGVSQTPSNKVTEKGKYVELRCDPISGHTALYWYRQSLGQGPEFLIYFQGTGAADDSGLPNDRFFAVRPEGSVSTLKIQRTERGDSAVYLCASSRNTGELFFGEGSRLTVL.

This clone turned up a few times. This CDR3 reads CAWRTVSSYNEQFF. CDR3 sequence (DNA): TGTGCCTGGAGGACGGTAAGCTCCTACAATGAGCAGTTCTTC. J is TRBJ2-1 and V is TRBV30; no clear D. Germline V lookup: CDR1 GTSNPN, CDR2 SVGIG (reference sequence). The V end lost 3 bases, the J end lost 0 bases, and 9 bases lay between the germline ends. The CDR3 is 14 residues long. Filled out from reference TRBV30 and TRBJ2-1, the complete variable domain reads SQTIHQWPATLVQPVGSPLSLECTVEGTSNPNLYWYRQAAGRGLQLLFYSVGIGQISSEVPQNLSASRPQDRQFILSSKKLLLSDSGFYLCAWRTVSSYNEQFFGPGTRLTVL.

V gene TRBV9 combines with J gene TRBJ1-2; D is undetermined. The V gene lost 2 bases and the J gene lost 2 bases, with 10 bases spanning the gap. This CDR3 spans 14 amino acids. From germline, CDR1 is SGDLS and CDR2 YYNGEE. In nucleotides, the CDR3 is TGTGCCAGCAGCGTTTCATCGGGGAACTATGGCTACACCTTC. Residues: CASSVSSGNYGYTF.

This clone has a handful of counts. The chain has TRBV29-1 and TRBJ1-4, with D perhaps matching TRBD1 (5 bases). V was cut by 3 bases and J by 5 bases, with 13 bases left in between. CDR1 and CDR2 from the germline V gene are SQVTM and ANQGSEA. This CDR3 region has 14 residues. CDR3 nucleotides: TGCAGCGTTGATTCGGGGAAGGGGAATGAAAAACTGTTTTTT. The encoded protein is CSVDSGKGNEKLFF. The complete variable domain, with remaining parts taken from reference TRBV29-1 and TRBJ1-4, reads SAVISQKPSRDICQRGTSLTIQCQVDSQVTMMFWYRQQPGQSLTLIATANQGSEATYESGFVIDKFPISRPNLTFSTLTVSNMSPEDSSIYLCSVDSGKGNEKLFFGSGTQLSVL.

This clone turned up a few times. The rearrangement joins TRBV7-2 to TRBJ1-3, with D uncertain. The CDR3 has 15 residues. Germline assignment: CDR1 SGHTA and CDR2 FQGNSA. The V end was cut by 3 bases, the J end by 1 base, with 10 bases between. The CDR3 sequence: CASSFQDGSGNTIYF. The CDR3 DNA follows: TGTGCCAGCAGCTTCCAGGATGGTTCTGGAAACACCATATATTTT. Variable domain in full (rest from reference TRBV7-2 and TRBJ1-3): GAGVSQSPSNKVTEKGKDVELRCDPISGHTALYWYRQSLGQGLEFLIYFQGNSAPDKSGLPSDRFSAERTGGSVSTLTIQRTQQEDSAVYLCASSFQDGSGNTIYFGEGSWLTVV.

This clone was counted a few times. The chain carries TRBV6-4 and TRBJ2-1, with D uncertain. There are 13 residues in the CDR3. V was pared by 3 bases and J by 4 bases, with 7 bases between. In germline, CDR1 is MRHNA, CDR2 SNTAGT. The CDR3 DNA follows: TGTGCCAGCAGTGAGAATATTTACAATGAGCAGTTCTTC. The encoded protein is CASSENIYNEQFF.

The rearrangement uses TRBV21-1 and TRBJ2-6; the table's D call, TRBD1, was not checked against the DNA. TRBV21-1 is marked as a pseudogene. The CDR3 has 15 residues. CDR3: CASGQGASGANVLTF. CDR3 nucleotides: TGTGCCAGCGGACAGGGGGCATCTGGGGCCAACGTCCTGACTTTC.

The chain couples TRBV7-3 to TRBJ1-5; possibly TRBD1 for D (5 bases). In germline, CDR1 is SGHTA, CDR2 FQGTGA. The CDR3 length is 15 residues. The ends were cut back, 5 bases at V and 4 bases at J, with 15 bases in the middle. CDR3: CASSASSGANQPQHF. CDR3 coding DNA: TGTGCCAGCAGCGCCTCTTCCGGGGCTAATCAGCCCCAGCATTTT.

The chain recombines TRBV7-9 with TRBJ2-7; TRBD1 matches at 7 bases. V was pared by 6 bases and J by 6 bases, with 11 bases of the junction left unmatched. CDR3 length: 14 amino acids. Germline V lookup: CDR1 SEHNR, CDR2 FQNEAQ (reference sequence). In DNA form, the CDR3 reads TGTGCCAGCAGTCAGGTACAGGGGCTAGTCGAGCAGTACTTC. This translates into CASSQVQGLVEQYF.

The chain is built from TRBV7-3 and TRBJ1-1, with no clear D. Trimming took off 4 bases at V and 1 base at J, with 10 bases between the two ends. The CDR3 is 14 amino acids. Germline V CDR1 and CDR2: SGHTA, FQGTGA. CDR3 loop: CASSSSGGNTEAFF. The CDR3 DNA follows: TGTGCCAGCAGCTCATCTGGAGGGAACACTGAAGCTTTCTTT.